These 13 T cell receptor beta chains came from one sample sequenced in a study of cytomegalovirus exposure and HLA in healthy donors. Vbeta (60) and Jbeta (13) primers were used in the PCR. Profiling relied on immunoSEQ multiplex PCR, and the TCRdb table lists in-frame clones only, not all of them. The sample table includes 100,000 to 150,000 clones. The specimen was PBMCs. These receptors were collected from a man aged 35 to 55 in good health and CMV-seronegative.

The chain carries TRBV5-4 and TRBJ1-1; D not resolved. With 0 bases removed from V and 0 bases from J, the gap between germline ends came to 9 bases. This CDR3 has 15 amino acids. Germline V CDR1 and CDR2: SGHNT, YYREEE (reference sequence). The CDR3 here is CASSLVHSLNTEAFF. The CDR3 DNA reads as TGTGCCAGCAGCTTGGTTCACAGCCTGAACACTGAAGCTTTCTTT.

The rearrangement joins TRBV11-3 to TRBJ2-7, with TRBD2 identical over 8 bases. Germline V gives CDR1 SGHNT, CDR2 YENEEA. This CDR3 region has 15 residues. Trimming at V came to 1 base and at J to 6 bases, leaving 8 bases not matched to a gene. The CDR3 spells CASSLGVGTRSEQYF. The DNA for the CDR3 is TGTGCCAGCAGCTTAGGAGTCGGGACTAGAAGCGAGCAGTACTTC. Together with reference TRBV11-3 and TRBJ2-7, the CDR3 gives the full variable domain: EAGVVQSPRYKIIEKKQPVAFWCNPISGHNTLYWYLQNLGQGPELLIRYENEEAVDDSQLPKDRFSAERLKGVDSTLKIQPAELGDSAVYLCASSLGVGTRSEQYFGPGTRLTVT.

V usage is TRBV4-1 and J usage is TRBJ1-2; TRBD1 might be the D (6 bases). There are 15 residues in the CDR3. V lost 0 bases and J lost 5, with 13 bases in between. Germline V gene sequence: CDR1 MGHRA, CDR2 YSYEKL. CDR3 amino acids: CASSQDRTGRYGYTF. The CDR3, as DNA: TGCGCCAGCAGCCAAGATCGAACAGGGCGGTATGGCTACACCTTC.

CDR3 in DNA: TGCGCCAGCAGTGAGTCGGGGAGGCCCGATGCTTTCTTT. Translated, it gives CASSESGRPDAFF. V is TRBV10-2 and J is TRBJ1-1; D unclear. The CDR3 has 13 residues. The V gene lost 0 bases and the J gene lost 11 bases, with 13 bases spanning the gap. Germline CDR1 reads WSHSY; CDR2 reads SAAADI.

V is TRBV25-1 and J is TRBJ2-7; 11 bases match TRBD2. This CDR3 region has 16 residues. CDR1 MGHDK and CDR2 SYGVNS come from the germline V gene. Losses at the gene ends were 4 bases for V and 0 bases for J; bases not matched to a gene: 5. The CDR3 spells CASSGPSGRTSYEQYF. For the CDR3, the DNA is TGTGCCAGCAGTGGGCCTAGCGGGAGGACCTCCTACGAGCAGTACTTC.

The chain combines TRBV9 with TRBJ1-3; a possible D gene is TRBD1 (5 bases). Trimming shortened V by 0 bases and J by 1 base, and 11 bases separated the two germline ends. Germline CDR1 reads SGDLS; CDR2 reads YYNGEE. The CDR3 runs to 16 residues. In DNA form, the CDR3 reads TGTGCCAGCAGCGTAGCGAAGGCAGGGTCTGGAAACACCATATATTTT. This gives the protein CASSVAKAGSGNTIYF.

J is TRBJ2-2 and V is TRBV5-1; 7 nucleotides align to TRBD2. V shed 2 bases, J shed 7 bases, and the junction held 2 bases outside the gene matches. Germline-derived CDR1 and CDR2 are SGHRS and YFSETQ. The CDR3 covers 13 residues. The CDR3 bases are TGCGCCAGCAGCTTCTCGGGAGGCGGGGAGCTGTTTTTT. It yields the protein CASSFSGGGELFF. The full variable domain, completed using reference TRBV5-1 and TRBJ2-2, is KAGVTQTPRYLIKTRGQQVTLSCSPISGHRSVSWYQQTPGQGLQFLFEYFSETQRNKGNFPGRFSGRQFSNSRSEMNVSTLELGDSALYLCASSFSGGGELFFGEGSRLTVL.

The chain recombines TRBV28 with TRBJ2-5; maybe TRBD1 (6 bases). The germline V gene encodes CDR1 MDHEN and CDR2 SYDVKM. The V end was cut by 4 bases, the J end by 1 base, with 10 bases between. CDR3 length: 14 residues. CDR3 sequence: CASSYRAPQETQYF. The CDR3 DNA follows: TGTGCCAGCAGTTACAGGGCCCCCCAAGAGACCCAGTACTTC.

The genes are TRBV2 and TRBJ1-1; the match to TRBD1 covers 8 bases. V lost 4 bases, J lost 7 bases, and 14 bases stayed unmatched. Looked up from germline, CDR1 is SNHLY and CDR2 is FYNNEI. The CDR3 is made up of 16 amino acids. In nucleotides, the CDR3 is TGTGCCAGCAGTGGACAGGGGAAGTGGTGGGGTAATGAAGCTTTCTTT. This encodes CASSGQGKWWGNEAFF.

The CDR3 here is CSVHSGYGYTF. In DNA, the CDR3 is TGCAGCGTTCACAGTGGCTATGGCTACACCTTC. The chain has TRBV29-1 and TRBJ1-2; no reliable D call. V was pared by 5 bases and J by 4 bases, with 8 bases between. The CDR3 totals 11 residues. The germline gives CDR1 SQVTM, CDR2 ANQGSEA. The variable domain in full, completed from reference TRBV29-1 and TRBJ1-2, reads SAVISQKPSRDICQRGTSLTIQCQVDSQVTMMFWYRQQPGQSLTLIATANQGSEATYESGFVIDKFPISRPNLTFSTLTVSNMSPEDSSIYLCSVHSGYGYTFGSGTRLTVV.

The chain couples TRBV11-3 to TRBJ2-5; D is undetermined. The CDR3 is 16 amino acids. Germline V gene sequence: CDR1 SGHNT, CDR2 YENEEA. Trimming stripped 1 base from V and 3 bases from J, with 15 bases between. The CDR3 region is CASSLGGALNEETQYF. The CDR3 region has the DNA TGTGCCAGCAGCTTAGGCGGCGCTCTCAACGAAGAGACCCAGTACTTC. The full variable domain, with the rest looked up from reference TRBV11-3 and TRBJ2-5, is EAGVVQSPRYKIIEKKQPVAFWCNPISGHNTLYWYLQNLGQGPELLIRYENEEAVDDSQLPKDRFSAERLKGVDSTLKIQPAELGDSAVYLCASSLGGALNEETQYFGPGTRLLVL.

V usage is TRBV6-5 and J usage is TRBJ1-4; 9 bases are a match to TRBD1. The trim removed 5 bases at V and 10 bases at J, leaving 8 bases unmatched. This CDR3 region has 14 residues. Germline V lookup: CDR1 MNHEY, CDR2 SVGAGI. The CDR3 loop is CASSPRDRDGKLFF. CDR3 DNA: TGTGCCAGCAGTCCTAGGGACAGGGACGGAAAACTGTTTTTT.

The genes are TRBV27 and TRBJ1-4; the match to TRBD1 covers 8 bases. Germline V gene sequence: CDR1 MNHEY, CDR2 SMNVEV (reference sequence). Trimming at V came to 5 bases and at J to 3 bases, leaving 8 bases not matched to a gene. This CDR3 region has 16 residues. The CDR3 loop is CASSQNRGAANEKLFF. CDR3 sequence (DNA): TGTGCCAGCAGTCAAAACAGGGGGGCGGCTAATGAAAAACTGTTTTTT.